The 2 T cell receptor beta chains given below trace back to one sample, sequenced in a study of blood T cells in healthy people across ages. The use of a sample-barcoded 5' primer and a J-beta primer mix characterized a second PCR of roughly 6 to 11 cycles. TCRdb re-derived calls from the 5' RACE reads in MiXCR, one entry per CDR3 protein. The table lists 730,000 or so distinct CDR3 sequences, around 46% of them singletons. The sample was blood. The receptors were gathered from an older woman in good health.

The CDR3 here is CASSRAGSQETQYF. The CDR3 nucleotides are TGTGCCAGCTCACGGGCGGGAAGCCAAGAGACCCAGTACTTC. The gene calls are TRBV18 and TRBJ2-7; possible D gene TRBD2, 6 bases. The DNA matches TRBJ2-5 better at its end, which makes the J call doubtful. There are 14 residues in the CDR3. Germline assignment: CDR1 KGHSH and CDR2 LQKENI.

This clonotype has a count of ten or more. The chain has TRBV10-3 and TRBJ2-7; 7 nucleotides agree with TRBD2. The junction had 14 bases not matched to a gene; V was cut back by 7 bases and J by 5 bases. Germline values: CDR1 ENHRY, CDR2 SYGVKD. CDR3 size: 15 residues. CDR3 amino acids: CAIKSDAGAADEQYF. CDR3 nucleotides: TGTGCCATCAAGTCCGACGCGGGAGCGGCGGACGAGCAGTACTTC.